This section outlines one TCR beta chain sequence together with its context. The antigen remains unidentified. The CDR3 runs 13 residues. Trimming cost V 11 bases and J 3 bases, with 14 bases left between them. CDR1 MNHNS and CDR2 SASEGT come from the germline V gene. Produced via immunoSEQ multiplex PCR; TCRdb's table is partial and in-frame only. The repertoire holds about 680,000 clones, with around 73% as singletons. This entry is derived from a study of shared clonotypes between healthy human individuals. Whole-study findings and limits: Of the naive CD4 clonotypes, approximately 5% were shared across several donors.

The origin of this receptor is a woman aged 25 to 39 in good health. V is TRBV6-1 and J is TRBJ1-3; no definite D call. The specimen was memory CD4+ T cells sorted from blood. Regarding subset: CD45RA-negative fraction. The CDR3: CASREGFGNTIYF. CDR3 nucleotides: TGTGCCTCTCGGGAGGGTTTTGGAAACACCATATATTTT.